The clone carrying this T cell receptor (beta chain) was detected once. Its antigen is as yet unknown. Naive CD8 cells were CD45RO-negative, positively selected for CCR7, excluding terminally differentiated effector memory CD45RA+ cells. In the original processing: Quality scores were absent from the junction-only immunoSEQ sequences, so filtering differed. TCRdb keeps only in-frame clones here, not all; method: immunoSEQ multiplex PCR. Clonal size and the V and J genes are those of that table, whereas D and trimming came from the DNA. Among about 2 million clones listed, just under 95% were seen once. This entry is derived from a study of shared clonotypes between healthy human individuals. Study results and limitations: It was the non-shared clonotypes that had lower generation probabilities than clonotypes shared by all four donors.

This TCR was sampled from a man in his late teens or twenties in good health. The source material was naive CD8+ T cells sorted from blood.

CDR3 in amino acids: CASSIMAGDTEAFF. In DNA form, the CDR3 reads TGTGCCAGTAGTATAATGGCAGGGGACACTGAAGCTTTCTTT. The rearrangement joins TRBV19 to TRBJ1-1, with D possibly matching TRBD1 (6 bases). Germline values: CDR1 LNHDA, CDR2 SQIVND (reference sequence). This CDR3 spans 14 amino acids. V lost 2 bases to trimming and J lost 3 bases, with 10 bases between them. Full variable domain (remainder filled in from reference TRBV19 and TRBJ1-1): DGGITQSPKYLFRKEGQNVTLSCEQNLNHDAMYWYRQDPGQGLRLIYYSQIVNDFQKGDIAEGYSVSREKKESFPLTVTSAQKNPTAFYLCASSIMAGDTEAFFGQGTRLTVV.